A selection of T cell receptor beta chains follows, all from one sample in a study of blood T cell repertoires in COVID-19. Assay used: immunoSEQ multiplex PCR; TCRdb lists only in-frame clones, some missing. The sample lists around 150,000 clones; around 87% were seen once. Sequencing was done on a sample of peripheral blood. Receptors were obtained from a man in his fifties with active COVID-19. CDR3s include the opening cysteine and the closing phenylalanine or tryptophan. Each record gives: clone size, J gene, V gene, D gene, CDR3 DNA, CDR3 protein. The D gene is left open where the match is weak. Not every row has a clone size; where given, it reads once, few, many or a size class.

size: -; J: TRBJ2-2; V: TRBV5-6; D: TRBD2; DNA: TGTGCCAGCAGCTTGAGGGAGGGTACCGGGGAGCTGTTTTTT; CDR3: CASSLREGTGELFF
size: -; J: TRBJ2-3; V: TRBV7-3; D: TRBD1; DNA: TGTGCCAGCAGCTTAAACCCGGGACAGGGCACAGATACGCAGTATTTT; CDR3: CASSLNPGQGTDTQYF
size: -; J: TRBJ1-5; V: TRBV28; D: -; DNA: TGTGCCAGCAGGCAGGGGATCTATCAGCCCCAGCATTTT; CDR3: CASRQGIYQPQHF
size: -; J: TRBJ2-1; V: TRBV7-3; D: TRBD2; DNA: TGTGCCAGCAGCCCCCTAGCGGGGGGTAGCAATGAGCAGTTCTTC; CDR3: CASSPLAGGSNEQFF
size: -; J: TRBJ2-7; V: TRBV6-5; D: TRBD2; DNA: TGTGCCAGCAGTTACAGGTTAGCGGGGACCTACGAGCAGTACTTC; CDR3: CASSYRLAGTYEQYF
size: -; J: TRBJ2-1; V: TRBV9; D: -; DNA: TGTGCCAGCAGCGAAGCAGGGGAGCTATACAATGAGCAGTTCTTC; CDR3: CASSEAGELYNEQFF
size: -; J: TRBJ1-6; V: TRBV10-3; D: -; DNA: TGTGCCATCGGACGGGAAAATAATTCACCCCTCCACTTT; CDR3: CAIGRENNSPLHF
size: -; J: TRBJ2-3; V: TRBV19; D: -; DNA: TGTGCCAGTAGTATAGGGGGCGTGCCAGATACGCAGTATTTT; CDR3: CASSIGGVPDTQYF
size: -; J: TRBJ1-2; V: TRBV18; D: -; DNA: TGTGCCAGCTCACCATTATTAATGGGAGCTAAGGGTGGCTACACCTTC; CDR3: CASSPLLMGAKGGYTF
size: -; J: TRBJ1-2; V: TRBV27; D: TRBD1; DNA: TGTGCCAGCAGTTTTTCAGGGGGCTATGGCTACACCTTC; CDR3: CASSFSGGYGYTF
size: -; J: TRBJ2-2; V: TRBV9; D: -; DNA: TGTGCCAGCAGCGTAGCGGACACCGGGGAGCTGTTTTTT; CDR3: CASSVADTGELFF
size: -; J: TRBJ2-7; V: TRBV5-6; D: -; DNA: TGTGCCAGCAGCCCAGGGTTGTACGAGCAGTACTTC; CDR3: CASSPGLYEQYF
size: few; J: TRBJ2-2; V: TRBV3-1/TRBV3-2; D: TRBD1; DNA: TGTGCCGTACAGGGGCAAAACACCGGGGAGCTGTTTTTT; CDR3: CAVQGQNTGELFF
size: -; J: TRBJ2-5; V: TRBV6-5; D: TRBD2; DNA: TGTGCCAGCAGGAAAAGCGGGGCAGGTGAGACCCAGTACTTC; CDR3: CASRKSGAGETQYF
size: -; J: TRBJ1-1; V: TRBV6-5; D: TRBD1; DNA: TGTGCCAGCAGTTCCCGACAGGGGAACACTGAAGCTTTCTTT; CDR3: CASSSRQGNTEAFF
size: -; J: TRBJ1-6; V: TRBV9; D: -; DNA: TGTGCCAGCAGCGTAGCTGGGCCTTTAGGGGCTTCACCCCTCCACTTT; CDR3: CASSVAGPLGASPLHF
size: -; J: TRBJ2-5; V: TRBV6-5; D: TRBD1; DNA: TGTGCCAGCAGCCAGGGGGACCAAGAGACCCAGTACTTC; CDR3: CASSQGDQETQYF
size: -; J: TRBJ1-3; V: TRBV19; D: -; DNA: TGTGCCAGTAGTACGCGCAGGTCTGGCTCTGGAAACACCATATATTTT; CDR3: CASSTRRSGSGNTIYF
size: -; J: TRBJ1-1; V: TRBV18; D: -; DNA: TGTGCCAGCTCACCCCACGGGGTTGGGGCTGAAGCTTTCTTT; CDR3: CASSPHGVGAEAFF
size: -; J: TRBJ1-2; V: TRBV7-2; D: TRBD1; DNA: TGTGCCAGCAGCTTTGGACAGGGGCTTCGGTCGGGTGGCTACACCTTC; CDR3: CASSFGQGLRSGGYTF
size: -; J: TRBJ2-4; V: TRBV6-4; D: TRBD2; DNA: TGTGCCAGCAGTGAACGAGGCGGGGGGCCAGGCATTCAGTACTTC; CDR3: CASSERGGGPGIQYF
size: -; J: TRBJ1-5; V: TRBV5-1; D: TRBD1; DNA: TGCGCCAGCAGCAGGGACAGCGTTAGCAATCAGCCCCAGCATTTT; CDR3: CASSRDSVSNQPQHF
size: -; J: TRBJ2-1; V: TRBV3-1/TRBV3-2; D: -; DNA: TGTGCCAGCAGCGCCAGTAGGACAGCTAGATACAATGAGCAGTTCTTC; CDR3: CASSASRTARYNEQFF
size: -; J: TRBJ1-1; V: TRBV5-1; D: TRBD1; DNA: TGCGCCAGCAGCCTCCGGGACAGTGATGTAGATGAAGCTTTCTTT; CDR3: CASSLRDSDVDEAFF
size: -; J: TRBJ1-2; V: TRBV7-2; D: TRBD1; DNA: TGTGCCAGCAGCTTAATGGCAGGGGGATATGGCTACACCTTC; CDR3: CASSLMAGGYGYTF
size: -; J: TRBJ2-3; V: TRBV9; D: TRBD2; DNA: TGTGCCAGCAGCGTAGGGGCAGCGGGGGGGGAAGATACGCAGTATTTT; CDR3: CASSVGAAGGEDTQYF
size: many; J: TRBJ2-5; V: TRBV6-5; D: TRBD2; DNA: TGTGCCAGTAAAAGTAGCGGGGGATACCAAGAGACCCAGTACTTC; CDR3: CASKSSGGYQETQYF
size: many; J: TRBJ1-1; V: TRBV7-8; D: -; DNA: TGTGCCAGCAGCTTAGCTTCAGGGATGAACACTGAAGCTTTCTTT; CDR3: CASSLASGMNTEAFF
size: -; J: TRBJ2-5; V: TRBV11-2; D: -; DNA: TGTGCCAGCAGCTTCAGTAAGCAAGAGACCCAGTACTTC; CDR3: CASSFSKQETQYF
size: -; J: TRBJ2-3; V: TRBV12-3/TRBV12-4; D: -; DNA: TGTGCCAGCAGTACAGGGTGGGGTACGCAGTATTTT; CDR3: CASSTGWGTQYF
size: once; J: TRBJ2-1; V: TRBV4-1; D: -; DNA: TGCGCCAGCAGCCAAGACGGGGGTGCTTCCTACAATGAGCAGTTCTTC; CDR3: CASSQDGGASYNEQFF
size: -; J: TRBJ2-1; V: TRBV7-2; D: -; DNA: TGTGCCAGCACGCGGAGCTCCTACAATGAGCAGTTCTTC; CDR3: CASTRSSYNEQFF
size: -; J: TRBJ2-1; V: TRBV7-2; D: TRBD2; DNA: TGTGCCAGCAGCCACTCTAGCGGGGCTTCCTACAATGAGCAGTTCTTC; CDR3: CASSHSSGASYNEQFF
size: -; J: TRBJ1-1; V: TRBV21-1; D: -; DNA: TGTGCCAGCAGCAAAGGAGACAGGGCTAGCACTGAAGCTTTCTTT; CDR3: CASSKGDRASTEAFF
size: -; J: TRBJ2-6; V: TRBV7-2; D: -; DNA: TGTGCCAGCAGCTTATTGGGGCCCTCTGGGGCCAACGTCCTGACTTTC; CDR3: CASSLLGPSGANVLTF
size: -; J: TRBJ1-5; V: TRBV6-2/TRBV6-3; D: -; DNA: TGTGCCAGCAGTTACTCTCAGGACATGGGGCAGCCCCAGCATTTT; CDR3: CASSYSQDMGQPQHF
size: -; J: TRBJ2-2; V: TRBV5-8; D: -; DNA: TGTGCCAGCAGAGGCGGCAGAACGAACACCGGGGAGCTGTTTTTT; CDR3: CASRGGRTNTGELFF
size: -; J: TRBJ2-3; V: TRBV9; D: -; DNA: TGTGCCAGCAGCGTAGGGACATTGAGCACAGATACGCAGTATTTT; CDR3: CASSVGTLSTDTQYF